This T cell receptor beta chain was sequenced during a study of PD-L1 blockade in urothelial cancer. As for the study in general: When patients started atezolizumab around 2014, it was given at 1,200 mg intravenously every 3 weeks. Prior exposure to chemotherapy in patients amounted to 0 to 3 regimens received.

CDR1 and CDR2 from the germline V gene are MNHNY and SVGAGI (reference sequence). Deletions cut 0 bases from V and 7 bases from J, with 12 bases between. CDR3 size: 14 residues. Templates that were synthetic TCR analogs were spiked into each PCR. Method: immunoSEQ multiplex PCR; TCRdb's copy keeps in-frame clones and lacks some. The sample holds 45,000 to 60,000 clones, about 85% seen once. Sequenced material: PBMCs, taken around atezolizumab (anti-PD-L1) treatment. The receptor was derived from a man aged 60-69 years with urothelial cancer. The chain couples TRBV6-6 to TRBJ1-1, with D possibly being TRBD1 (5 bases). CDR3: CASSYSLTALEAFF. In DNA form, the CDR3 reads TGTGCCAGCAGTTACTCTTTGACAGCCCTTGAAGCTTTCTTT.